This T cell receptor (beta chain) came from a study of Ad26.COV2.S vaccination and SARS-CoV-2 variants. Treatment: 15 to 20 received Ad26.COV2.S at low or high dose, single or two shots; a few received placebo; per-sample allocation not given. The study sampled participants on day 63 after the first vaccine or placebo injection. TCRdb's copy holds only in-frame clones and misses some; the assay was immunoSEQ multiplex PCR. The data contain 400,000 or so clones, approximately 90% of them singletons. The germline gives CDR1 MNHEY, CDR2 SMNVEV (reference sequence). V was cut by 3 bases and J by 4 bases, with 9 bases left in between. This CDR3 has 13 residues.

The chain couples TRBV27 to TRBJ1-1; D unclear. Sequencing was performed on peripheral blood, taken in a trial of Ad26.COV2.S vaccine versus placebo. This receptor was identified in a person between 18 and 65 years old who received the Ad26.COV2.S COVID-19 vaccine or a placebo. Written as DNA, the CDR3 is TGTGCCAGCAGTTTGGTCTCGGGCACTGAAGCTTTCTTT. It is translated as CASSLVSGTEAFF.